The rows below give T cell receptor beta chains drawn from one sample of a study of OX40 agonist ivuxolimab in advanced cancers. Assay used: immunoSEQ multiplex PCR; TCRdb lists only in-frame clones, some missing. The sample records 55,000 to 65,000 clones, under 90% being singletons. Sequencing was performed on CD4+ or CD8+ T cells sorted from blood, taken in a trial of the OX40 agonist ivuxolimab. The receptors were sampled from an adult with an advanced solid tumor such as melanoma, head and neck, liver or kidney cancer. Each CDR3 is given with its conserved first and last residue. Each record gives: D gene, V gene, J gene, clone size, CDR3 DNA, CDR3 protein. The D gene is left open where the match is weak. Clone size is stated in some rows and not others, as once, few, many or a class when expanded.

D: .; V: TRBV5-1; J: TRBJ1-5; size: .; DNA: TGCGCCAGCAGCTTGGGATCCGGGGAGAGTCAGCCCCAGCATTTT; CDR3: CASSLGSGESQPQHF
D: TRBD2; V: TRBV30; J: TRBJ2-3; size: .; DNA: TGTGCCTGGAGTGGACTAGCGGAATTCACAGATACGCAGTATTTT; CDR3: CAWSGLAEFTDTQYF
D: TRBD1; V: TRBV11-2; J: TRBJ2-7; size: .; DNA: TGTGCCAGCAGCTTGGGACAGGAGTCCTACGAGCAGTACTTC; CDR3: CASSLGQESYEQYF
D: .; V: TRBV5-4; J: TRBJ2-2; size: .; DNA: TGTGCCAGCAGCCAAGATGAAGGGGAGGCCGGGGAGCTGTTTTTT; CDR3: CASSQDEGEAGELFF
D: .; V: TRBV14; J: TRBJ2-7; size: .; DNA: TGTGCCAGCAGCCCTTTTCGGGACGCGGGGCCGCTTTCGGGCGAGCAGTACTTC; CDR3: CASSPFRDAGPLSGEQYF
D: TRBD2; V: TRBV5-1; J: TRBJ2-1; size: .; DNA: TGCGCCAGCAGCGTCACTAGCGACCGAAGCTCCTACAATGAGCAGTTCTTC; CDR3: CASSVTSDRSSYNEQFF
D: TRBD2; V: TRBV5-4; J: TRBJ2-5; size: .; DNA: TGTGCCAGCAGCCCGGGACTAGCCGACCAAGAGACCCAGTACTTC; CDR3: CASSPGLADQETQYF
D: .; V: TRBV29-1; J: TRBJ2-7; size: .; DNA: TGCAGCGTCGACGGGACGGGAGCCTACGAGCAGTACTTC; CDR3: CSVDGTGAYEQYF
D: .; V: TRBV19; J: TRBJ2-7; size: .; DNA: TGTGCCAGCCCAATAGGCGGGCACTCCTACGAGCAGTACTTC; CDR3: CASPIGGHSYEQYF
D: TRBD1; V: TRBV19; J: TRBJ2-5; size: .; DNA: TGTGCCAGTAGTATGGGACAGGTTCAAGAGACCCAGTACTTC; CDR3: CASSMGQVQETQYF
D: TRBD1; V: TRBV19; J: TRBJ2-2; size: .; DNA: TGTGCCAGTAGTATAACAGGGGGCTATTATGGCGGGGAGCTGTTTTTT; CDR3: CASSITGGYYGGELFF
D: .; V: TRBV5-4; J: TRBJ1-5; size: .; DNA: TGTGCCAGCAGCAGGGGCCTCAATCAGCCCCAGCATTTT; CDR3: CASSRGLNQPQHF
D: .; V: TRBV2; J: TRBJ2-7; size: .; DNA: TGTGCCAGCAGTATCCGGAGACACCGCAGCTCCTACGAGCAGTACTTC; CDR3: CASSIRRHRSSYEQYF
D: .; V: TRBV6-1; J: TRBJ2-5; size: .; DNA: TGTGCCACCGCGGGGTATCAAGAGACCCAGTACTTC; CDR3: CATAGYQETQYF
D: .; V: TRBV2; J: TRBJ1-1; size: once; DNA: TGTGCCAGCAGTGAAGCGCTTGAAGCTTTCTTT; CDR3: CASSEALEAFF
D: .; V: TRBV7-2; J: TRBJ2-5; size: .; DNA: TGTGCCAGCAGCCTGGACCCCGGGAAGACCCAGTACTTC; CDR3: CASSLDPGKTQYF
D: TRBD1; V: TRBV11-2; J: TRBJ1-1; size: few; DNA: TGTGCCAGCAGCCCTAGGACAGGGAGCACTGAAGCTTTCTTT; CDR3: CASSPRTGSTEAFF